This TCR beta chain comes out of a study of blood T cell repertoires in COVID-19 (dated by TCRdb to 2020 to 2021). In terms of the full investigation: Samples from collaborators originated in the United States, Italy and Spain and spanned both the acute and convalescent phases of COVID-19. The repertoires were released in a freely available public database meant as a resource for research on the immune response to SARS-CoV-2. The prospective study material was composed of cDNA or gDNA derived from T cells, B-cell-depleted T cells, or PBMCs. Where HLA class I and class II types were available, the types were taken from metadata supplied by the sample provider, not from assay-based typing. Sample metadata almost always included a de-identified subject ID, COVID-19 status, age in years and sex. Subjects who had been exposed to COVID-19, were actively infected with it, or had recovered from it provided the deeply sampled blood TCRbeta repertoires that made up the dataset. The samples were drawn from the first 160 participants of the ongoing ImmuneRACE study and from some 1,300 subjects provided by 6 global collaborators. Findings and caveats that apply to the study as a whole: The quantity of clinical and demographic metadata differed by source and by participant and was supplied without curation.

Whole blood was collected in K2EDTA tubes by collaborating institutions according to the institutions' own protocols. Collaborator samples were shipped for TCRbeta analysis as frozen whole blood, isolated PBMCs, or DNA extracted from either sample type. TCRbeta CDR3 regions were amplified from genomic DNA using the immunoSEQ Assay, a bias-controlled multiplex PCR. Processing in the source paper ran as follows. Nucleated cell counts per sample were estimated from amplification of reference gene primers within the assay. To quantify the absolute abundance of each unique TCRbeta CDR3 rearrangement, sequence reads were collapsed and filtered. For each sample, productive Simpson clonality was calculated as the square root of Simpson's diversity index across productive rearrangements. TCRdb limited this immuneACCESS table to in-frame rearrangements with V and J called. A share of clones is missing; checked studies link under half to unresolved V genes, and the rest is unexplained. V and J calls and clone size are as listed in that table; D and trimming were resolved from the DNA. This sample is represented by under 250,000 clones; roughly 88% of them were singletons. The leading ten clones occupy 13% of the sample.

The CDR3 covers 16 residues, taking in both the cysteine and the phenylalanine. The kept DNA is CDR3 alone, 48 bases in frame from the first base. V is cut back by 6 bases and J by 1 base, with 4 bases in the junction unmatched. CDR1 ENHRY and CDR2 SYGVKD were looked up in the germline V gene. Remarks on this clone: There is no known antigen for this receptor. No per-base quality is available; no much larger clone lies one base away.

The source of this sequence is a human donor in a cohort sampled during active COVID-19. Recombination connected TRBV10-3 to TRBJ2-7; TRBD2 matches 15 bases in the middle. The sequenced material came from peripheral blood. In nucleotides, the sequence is TGTGCCATCAGCGGACTAGCGGGAGGGGGATCCTACGAGCAGTACTTC. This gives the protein CAISGLAGGGSYEQYF.